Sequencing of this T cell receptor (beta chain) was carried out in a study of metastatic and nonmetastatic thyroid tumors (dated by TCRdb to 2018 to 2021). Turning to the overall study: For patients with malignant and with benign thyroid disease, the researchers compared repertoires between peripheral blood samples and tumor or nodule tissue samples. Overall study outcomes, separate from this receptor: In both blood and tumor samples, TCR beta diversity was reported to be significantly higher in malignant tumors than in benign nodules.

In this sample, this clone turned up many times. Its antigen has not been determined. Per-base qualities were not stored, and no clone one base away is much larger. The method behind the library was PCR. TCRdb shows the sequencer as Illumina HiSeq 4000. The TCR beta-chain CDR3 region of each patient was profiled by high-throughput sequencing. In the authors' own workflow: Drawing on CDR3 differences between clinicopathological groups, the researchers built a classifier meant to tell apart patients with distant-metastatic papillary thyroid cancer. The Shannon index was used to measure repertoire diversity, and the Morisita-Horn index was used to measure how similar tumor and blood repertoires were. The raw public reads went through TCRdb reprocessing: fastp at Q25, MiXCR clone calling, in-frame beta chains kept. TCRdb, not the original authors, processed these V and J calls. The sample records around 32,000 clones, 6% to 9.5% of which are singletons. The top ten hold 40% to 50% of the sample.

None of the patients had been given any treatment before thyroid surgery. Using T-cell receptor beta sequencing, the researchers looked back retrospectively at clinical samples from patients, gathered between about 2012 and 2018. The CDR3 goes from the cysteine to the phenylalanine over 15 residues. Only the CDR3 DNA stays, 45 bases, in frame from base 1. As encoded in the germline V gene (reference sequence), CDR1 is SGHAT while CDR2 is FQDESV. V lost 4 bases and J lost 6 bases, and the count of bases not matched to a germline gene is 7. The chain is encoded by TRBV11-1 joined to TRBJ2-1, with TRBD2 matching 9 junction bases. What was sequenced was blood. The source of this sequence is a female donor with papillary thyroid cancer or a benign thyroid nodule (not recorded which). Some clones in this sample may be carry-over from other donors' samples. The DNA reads TGTGCCAGCAGCTCAAGCGGGGGGCCGGTCAATGAGCAGTTCTTC. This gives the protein CASSSSGGPVNEQFF.